This T cell receptor beta chain was retrieved from a study of immune evolution from preneoplasia to lung adenocarcinoma (dated by TCRdb to 2020 to 2022). About the investigation overall: HLA loss of heterozygosity was found in about 6.7% of AIS, about 14% of MIA and roughly 33% of ADC lesions, and in no AAH lesions. The immune data were integrated with whole exome sequencing and methylation data obtained from the same cohort of nodules. The sample size depended on which specimens were available, not on a prior power calculation. The overall cohort was made up of fewer than 70 patients with pulmonary nodules who had surgical resection. TCR sequencing data came from roughly 51 patients. According to the study, over a hundred samples were used for TCR sequencing. POLYSOLVER was used to infer Class I HLA alleles from exome data, while LOHHLA was used to detect allele-specific HLA loss. The study combined immune gene expression, TCR sequencing and multiplex immunofluorescence to profile immune contexture across lung adenocarcinoma precursors and invasive adenocarcinoma. Resected precursor lesions (AAH, AIS, MIA) and invasive adenocarcinomas were compared with paired morphologically normal lung tissue.

Relative to germline, V is missing 3 bases and J is missing 7 bases, with 12 bases of the junction outside any gene match. The CDR1 and CDR2 encoded by the germline V gene are MGHRA and YSYEKL. The CDR3 starts with the cysteine, ends with the phenylalanine, and has 17 residues. Solely the CDR3 DNA is kept, with 51 bases framed from the first base. Broad study findings and their caveats: Because all patients were from Japan and China, applicability to Western populations was uncertain. Clonality was highest in normal lung, while later-stage lesions appeared to have lower clonality but higher T cell density and diversity. The findings rested on association rather than direct causation, and larger cohorts with long-term follow-up and longitudinal biopsies were considered necessary. Normal lung had the highest top T cell clone frequencies, and these frequencies appeared to fall progressively from AAH through AIS, MIA and invasive adenocarcinoma. Compared with EGFR-mutant or double wild-type lesions, KRAS-mutant nodules had the highest T cell clonality.

As for this clone: There is no known antigen for this receptor. There are no base qualities to consult, and no much larger clone falls within one base.

TCR beta CDR3 regions were sequenced from DNA using the immunoSEQ hsTCRbeta Kit. The paper's processing steps were these. The ImmunoSEQ Analyzer was used to analyse the TCR sequencing data. T cell clonality was defined as 1 minus Pielou's evenness, calculated on productive rearrangements. T cell diversity was measured with the inverse Simpson index on productive templates. T cell density was defined as TCR beta template counts normalized to usable DNA, with usable DNA estimated by amplifying and sequencing housekeeping genes. Two-sided Kruskal-Wallis tests were used to compare TCR metrics across histologic stages. TCRdb obtained this table from immuneACCESS and retained in-frame rearrangements with V and J assigned. These tables miss some clones; where compared with another copy, unresolved V genes account for less than half of the shortfall, and the remainder is unexplained. Clone size and the V and J calls come from that table; the DNA yielded D and trimming. The sample table shows around 9,300 clones, and more than 75% are seen once. Jointly, the top ten make up around an eighth of the sample.

The patients had resection in Japan or China between the mid-2010s and the late 2010s. Histologic diagnosis of each case was confirmed independently by two lung cancer pathologists on H&E slides. Premalignant or tumor cells were enriched for nucleic acid extraction by macro-dissection performed after pathologic assessment. The AllPrep DNA/RNA FFPE Kit was used to isolate DNA from FFPE tissue. Source material: FFPE lung adenocarcinoma in situ tissue. The meaning of the sample's cell subset or site label: preinvasive adenocarcinoma in situ (AIS). This sequence uses TRBV4-1 and TRBJ2-1; TRBD2 fits 10 bases in the junction. This sequence was found in a person of 80 years or more with lung adenocarcinoma. Here the CDR3 is given as CASSHDRAGGPGNEQFF. The base sequence is TGCGCCAGCAGCCACGATAGAGCGGGGGGGCCGGGGAATGAGCAGTTCTTC.